Described below is a single T cell receptor (beta chain) sequence and its context. Trimming at V came to 4 bases and at J to 4 bases, leaving 3 bases not matched to a gene. This CDR3 is built from 15 residues. Germline V gives CDR1 MGHRA, CDR2 YSYEKL. Assay: immunoSEQ multiplex PCR; the TCRdb copy retains only in-frame clones and omits some. Of 38,000 or so clones listed, 75% to 90% are singletons. Specified time point: peripheral blood 6 weeks after treatment start. This sample was included in a study of PD-L1 blockade in urothelial cancer. This clonotype was obtained from a man between 40 and 49 years old with urothelial cancer. Sample: PBMCs, taken around atezolizumab (anti-PD-L1) treatment. The chain combines TRBV4-1 with TRBJ2-7, with 14 bases that match TRBD2. The CDR3 spells CASSPGLAGGYEQYF. CDR3 coding DNA: TGCGCCAGCAGCCCCGGACTAGCGGGAGGTTACGAGCAGTACTTC.